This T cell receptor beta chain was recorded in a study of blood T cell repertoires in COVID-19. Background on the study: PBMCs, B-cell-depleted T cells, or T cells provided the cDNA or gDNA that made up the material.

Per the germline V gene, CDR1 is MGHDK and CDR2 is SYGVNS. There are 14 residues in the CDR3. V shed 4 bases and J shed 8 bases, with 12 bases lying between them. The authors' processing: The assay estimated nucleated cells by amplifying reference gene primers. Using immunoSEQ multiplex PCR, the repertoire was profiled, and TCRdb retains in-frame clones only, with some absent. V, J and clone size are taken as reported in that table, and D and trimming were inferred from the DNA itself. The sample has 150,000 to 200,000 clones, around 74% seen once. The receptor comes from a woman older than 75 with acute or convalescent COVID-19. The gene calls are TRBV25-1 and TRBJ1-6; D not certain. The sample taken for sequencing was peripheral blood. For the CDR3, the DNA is TGTGCCAGCAGTGCAACGAACTCCTATTCACCCCTCCACTTT. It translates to CASSATNSYSPLHF.